The 18 T cell receptor beta chains below were found in one sample sequenced in a study of blood T cell repertoires in COVID-19. TCRdb keeps only in-frame clones here, not all; method: immunoSEQ multiplex PCR. The table lists 200,000 to 300,000 clones, around 89% of them singletons. Sequencing input: peripheral blood. The origin of the receptors is a man between 60 and 75 years old who had recovered from COVID-19.

This clone showed up just once. The J gene is TRBJ1-1, the V gene TRBV9; D is unclear. V was cut by 0 bases and J by 1 base, with 10 bases left in between. The V gene's germline CDR1 is SGDLS and CDR2 YYNGEE. This CDR3 has 15 amino acids. CDR3 in amino acids: CASSVVPSGNTEAFF. The CDR3 DNA reads TGTGCCAGCAGCGTAGTTCCATCAGGGAACACTGAAGCTTTCTTT.

The rearrangement joins TRBV5-4 to TRBJ2-1; perhaps TRBD1 as D (6 bases). This CDR3 comprises 16 residues. The germline V gene encodes CDR1 SGHNT and CDR2 YYREEE (reference sequence). V gave up 3 bases and J gave up 1 base, with 14 bases separating them. In DNA, the CDR3 is TGTGCCAGCAGCTGGGGACATCCTCAATCCTACAATGAGCAGTTCTTC. Translation: CASSWGHPQSYNEQFF.

The chain carries TRBV4-2 and TRBJ1-2; a possible D gene is TRBD1 (6 bases). V was clipped by 2 bases and J by 1 base, with 14 bases between them. In germline, CDR1 is LGHNA, CDR2 YNFKEQ. This CDR3 is 16 amino acids long. The CDR3 loop reads CASSQRPGHLNYGYTF. CDR3 nucleotides: TGTGCCAGCAGCCAACGACCGGGACACCTTAACTATGGCTACACCTTC.

The chain has TRBV2 and TRBJ1-2; D gene unclear. CDR3 length: 11 residues. Germline CDR1 SNHLY, CDR2 FYNNEI. Trimming shortened V by 6 bases and J by 3 bases, and 5 bases separated the two germline ends. Here the CDR3 reads CASSFDYGYTF. In DNA form, the CDR3 reads TGTGCCAGCAGCTTTGACTATGGCTACACCTTC.

This clone was seen just once. The chain employs TRBV19 and TRBJ1-1; D not resolved. V was cut by 9 bases and J by 1 base, with 15 bases left in between. The length of the CDR3 is 14 residues. Germline V gene data show CDR1 as LNHDA and CDR2 as SQIVND (reference sequence). In DNA form, the CDR3 reads TGTGCCAGCCACATTAGGGCGGGGAACACTGAAGCTTTCTTT. It is translated as CASHIRAGNTEAFF.

CDR3 in DNA: TGTGCCAGCAGCGTTATTACAGGGCATGAGCAGTTCTTC. Protein: CASSVITGHEQFF. This rearrangement joins TRBV9 to TRBJ2-1, with D perhaps TRBD1 (6 bases). The CDR3 covers 13 residues. Trimming removed 2 bases from V and 8 bases from J, with 11 bases in between. CDR1 SGDLS and CDR2 YYNGEE come from the germline V gene. Full variable domain (missing parts from reference TRBV9 and TRBJ2-1): DSGVTQTPKHLITATGQRVTLRCSPRSGDLSVYWYQQSLDQGLQFLIQYYNGEERAKGNILERFSAQQFPDLHSELNLSSLELGDSALYFCASSVITGHEQFFGPGTRLTVL.

The chain recombines TRBV3-1 (or the pseudogene TRBV3-2) with TRBJ1-2; the D gene is possibly TRBD1 (6 bases). Trimming left V 4 bases short and J 6 bases short, with 15 bases between. Germline V gene sequence: CDR1 LGHDT, CDR2 YNNKEL (reference sequence). The CDR3 runs to 14 residues. This CDR3 is CASSPNRVADGYTF. The CDR3 DNA follows: TGTGCCAGCAGCCCAAACAGGGTGGCTGATGGCTACACCTTC.

The chain has TRBV15 and TRBJ1-2; D is unresolved. The V gene lost 4 bases and the J gene lost 3 bases, with 27 bases spanning the gap. Germline lookup yields CDR1 LNHNV and CDR2 YYDKDF (reference sequence). This CDR3 region has 19 residues. The CDR3 DNA sequence: TGTGCCACCAGCATGGCGGACCGCACTATCTTAGCGTCCGACTATGGCTACACCTTC. This translates into CATSMADRTILASDYGYTF. The complete variable domain, with remaining parts taken from reference TRBV15 and TRBJ1-2, reads DAMVIQNPRYQVTQFGKPVTLSCSQTLNHNVMYWYQQKSSQAPKLLFHYYDKDFNNEADTPDNFQSRRPNTSFCFLDIRSPGLGDTAMYLCATSMADRTILASDYGYTFGSGTRLTVV.

The V gene is TRBV13, the J gene TRBJ1-2; TRBD1 matches 11 bases. V was clipped by 7 bases and J by 4 bases; unmatched bases: 8. The CDR3 totals 15 residues. Germline CDR1 is PRHDT and CDR2 is FYEKMQ (reference sequence). The CDR3 region is CASTPEDRGPYGYTF. In nucleotides, the CDR3 is TGTGCCAGCACCCCCGAGGACAGGGGGCCCTATGGCTACACCTTC.

The chain joins TRBV25-1 to TRBJ1-5; the match to TRBD1 covers 7 bases. The CDR3 spans 14 residues. Trimming at V came to 2 bases and at J to 7 bases, leaving 5 bases not matched to a gene. Germline V gene sequence: CDR1 MGHDK, CDR2 SYGVNS. Here the CDR3 DNA reads TGTGCCAGCAGTGAAAAAACAGGGGACCAGCCCCAGCATTTT. It is translated as CASSEKTGDQPQHF.

The rearrangement joins TRBV18 to TRBJ2-1; no firm D call. This CDR3 has 14 residues. Between the trimmed V and J ends, which lost 5 bases and 0 bases, there was a span of 8 bases. The germline V gene has CDR1 KGHSH and CDR2 LQKENI. The CDR3 DNA reads TGTGCCAGCTCAAGCGCTAGCTCCTACAATGAGCAGTTCTTC. It yields the protein CASSSASSYNEQFF.

The chain combines TRBV15 with TRBJ2-1; TRBD2 aligns across 9 bases. CDR1 and CDR2 from the germline V gene are LNHNV and YYDKDF (reference sequence). This CDR3 has 17 amino acids. V was clipped by 0 bases and J by 3 bases; unmatched bases: 6. CDR3 loop: CATSRDLPSGDYNEQFF. CDR3 nucleotide sequence: TGTGCCACCAGCAGAGATCTTCCTAGCGGGGACTACAATGAGCAGTTCTTC.

The gene calls are TRBV5-3 and TRBJ2-3, with 12 bases aligning to TRBD2. TRBV5-3 belongs to the ORF category, with a function that is uncertain. V shed 0 bases and J 5 bases; nucleotides not matched to a gene: 1. The CDR3 has 15 amino acids. This CDR3 is CARSLVLAGGDTQYF. The CDR3 DNA sequence: TGTGCCAGAAGCTTGGTACTAGCGGGGGGAGATACGCAGTATTTT.

This rearrangement joins TRBV6-2 or TRBV6-3 to TRBJ1-1; TRBD1 is a possible D gene (5 bases). Trimming pared 4 bases from V and 4 bases from J, leaving 16 bases between. The CDR3 totals 15 residues. Per germline, CDR1 MNHEY and CDR2 SVGEGT. CDR3 residues: CASSFLRGGVTEAFF. The DNA of the CDR3 is TGTGCCAGCAGTTTTCTCCGGGGGGGAGTCACTGAAGCTTTCTTT.

This rearrangement joins TRBV27 to TRBJ1-6, with TRBD1 as a possible D gene (6 bases). V dropped 6 bases and J dropped 10 bases, with 13 bases sitting between them. Germline CDR1 MNHEY, CDR2 SMNVEV (reference sequence). CDR3 size: 13 residues. The CDR3 nucleotides read TGTGCCAGCAGGAACAGGGTAAGGTCACCCCTCCACTTT. Residues: CASRNRVRSPLHF.

The J gene is TRBJ2-3, the V gene TRBV5-1; possible D gene TRBD2, 6 bases. The CDR3 extends over 14 amino acids. Germline V gene data show CDR1 as SGHRS and CDR2 as YFSETQ. V lost 5 bases and J 4 bases, leaving 14 bases between the germline ends. The CDR3 spells CASRRDLGADTQYF. CDR3 nucleotides: TGCGCCAGCAGAAGGGACTTGGGGGCAGATACGCAGTATTTT.

The rearrangement joins TRBV5-1 to TRBJ2-2; TRBD1 might be the D (6 bases). Trimming stripped 0 bases from V and 4 bases from J, with 7 bases between. The CDR3 runs to 14 residues. CDR1 SGHRS and CDR2 YFSETQ come from the germline V gene. CDR3 amino acids: CASSLARGTGELFF. For the CDR3, the DNA is TGCGCCAGCAGCTTGGCCAGGGGCACCGGGGAGCTGTTTTTT.

The chain links TRBV6-2 or TRBV6-3 to TRBJ1-4; 8 positions agree with TRBD1. The junction had 4 bases not matched to a gene; V was cut back by 2 bases and J by 5 bases. Germline-derived CDR1 and CDR2 are MNHEY and SVGEGT. The CDR3 loop spans 15 amino acids. DNA for the CDR3: TGTGCCAGCAGTTACCCGGGACAGGCGAATGAAAAACTGTTTTTT. Translating gives CASSYPGQANEKLFF.